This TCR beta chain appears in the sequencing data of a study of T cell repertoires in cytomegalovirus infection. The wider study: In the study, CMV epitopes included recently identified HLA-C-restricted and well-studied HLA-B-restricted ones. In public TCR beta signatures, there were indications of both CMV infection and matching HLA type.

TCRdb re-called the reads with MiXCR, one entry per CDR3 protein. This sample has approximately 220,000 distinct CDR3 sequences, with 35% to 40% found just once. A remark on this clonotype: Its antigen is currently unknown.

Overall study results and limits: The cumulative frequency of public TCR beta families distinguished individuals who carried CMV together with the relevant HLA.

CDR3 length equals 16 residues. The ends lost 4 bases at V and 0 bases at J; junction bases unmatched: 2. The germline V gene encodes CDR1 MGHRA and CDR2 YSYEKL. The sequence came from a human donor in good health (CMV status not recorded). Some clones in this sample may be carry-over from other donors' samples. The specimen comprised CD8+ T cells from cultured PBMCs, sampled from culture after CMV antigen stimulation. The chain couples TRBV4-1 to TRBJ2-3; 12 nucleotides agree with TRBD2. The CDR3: CASSRLAGGSTDTQYF. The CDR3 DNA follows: TGCGCCAGCAGCCGCCTAGCGGGGGGGAGCACAGATACGCAGTATTTT.